Presented here are 32 T cell receptor beta chains from one specimen sequenced in a study of blood T cell repertoires in COVID-19. This table comes from immunoSEQ multiplex PCR, and its TCRdb copy is limited to in-frame clones, with some not included. The sample comprises about 45,000 clones, 89% of which are singletons, and about 6.1% rests with the top ten. Specimen: peripheral blood. The receptors come from a human donor in a cohort sampled during active COVID-19.

The table lists this clone with a few counts. This chain joins TRBV7-9 and TRBJ1-1; tentative D call: TRBD1 (6 bases). The V and J ends lost 5 bases and 5 bases respectively, with 9 bases between them. The CDR3 has 12 amino acids. Per the germline V gene, CDR1 is SEHNR and CDR2 is FQNEAQ (reference sequence). The CDR3 protein is CASSPQGTEAFF. The CDR3 region has the DNA TGTGCCAGCAGCCCACAGGGAACTGAAGCTTTCTTT.

J is TRBJ1-6 and V is TRBV19; 7 bases match TRBD1. The length of the CDR3 is 17 residues. Germline-derived CDR1 and CDR2 are LNHDA and SQIVND (reference sequence). V lost 5 bases and J lost 0; bases outside the gene matches: 7. CDR3 coding DNA: TGTGCCAGTAGTCCCCGGGACAGATACTCCTATAATTCACCCCTCCACTTT. Its translation: CASSPRDRYSYNSPLHF.

V usage is TRBV6-5 and J usage is TRBJ2-1, with 9 bases aligning to TRBD1. The V gene's germline CDR1 is MNHEY and CDR2 SVGAGI. V was clipped by 8 bases and J by 3 bases; unmatched bases: 8. The CDR3 loop spans 15 amino acids. CDR3 sequence reads: CASVPGQGIYNEQFF. Written as DNA, the CDR3 is TGTGCCAGCGTCCCGGGACAGGGCATCTACAATGAGCAGTTCTTC.

This sequence joins TRBV5-1 and TRBJ2-5; maybe TRBD2 (5 bases). The CDR3 sequence is 14 residues long. Germline CDR1 and CDR2: SGHRS and YFSETQ. Trimming stripped 0 bases from V and 4 bases from J, with 10 bases between. Here the CDR3 reads CASSLAGRSETQYF. The CDR3, as DNA: TGCGCCAGCAGCTTGGCGGGGAGATCAGAGACCCAGTACTTC.

The sample holds one count of this clone. The CDR3 loop reads CASSADSGYGYTF. The CDR3, as DNA: TGCGCCAGCAGCGCGGACAGTGGCTATGGCTACACCTTC. This sequence joins TRBV5-1 and TRBJ1-2; weak D call: TRBD1 (6 bases). V was clipped by 4 bases and J by 4 bases, with 11 bases between them. Per the germline V gene, CDR1 is SGHRS and CDR2 is YFSETQ. The CDR3 has 13 amino acids.

CDR3 sequence (DNA): TGCGCCAGCAGCTTGGTGGGCAGACAAGAGACCCAGTACTTC. Translation gives CASSLVGRQETQYF. The chain recombines TRBV5-1 with TRBJ2-5; D remains unclear. The CDR3 consists of 14 residues. Germline V gene data show CDR1 as SGHRS and CDR2 as YFSETQ. V gave up 0 bases and J gave up 2 bases, with 8 bases separating them. The whole variable domain, filled in from reference TRBV5-1 and TRBJ2-5, reads KAGVTQTPRYLIKTRGQQVTLSCSPISGHRSVSWYQQTPGQGLQFLFEYFSETQRNKGNFPGRFSGRQFSNSRSEMNVSTLELGDSALYLCASSLVGRQETQYFGPGTRLLVL.

The rearrangement joins TRBV13 to TRBJ2-5; perhaps TRBD1 as D (6 bases). Per the germline V gene, CDR1 is PRHDT and CDR2 is FYEKMQ (reference sequence). The CDR3 has 14 residues. With 2 bases removed from V and 5 bases from J, the gap between germline ends came to 12 bases. The CDR3 reads CASSLNRVGETQYF. The CDR3 region has the DNA TGTGCCAGCAGCTTAAACAGGGTCGGGGAGACCCAGTACTTC.

J is TRBJ2-3 and V is TRBV4-3; 7 bases match TRBD2. This CDR3 is built from 14 residues. J was trimmed by 6 bases and V by 2 bases; bases with no gene match: 5. The germline gives CDR1 LGHNA, CDR2 YSLEER. The CDR3 is CASSQTAGGDTQYF. The CDR3 DNA is TGCGCCAGCAGCCAAACGGCCGGGGGGGATACGCAGTATTTT.

The chain recombines TRBV7-2 with TRBJ2-1, with D perhaps TRBD2 (6 bases). Trimming left V 3 bases short and J 4 bases short, with 10 bases between. Germline-derived CDR1 and CDR2 are SGHTA and FQGNSA. The CDR3 is 14 amino acids. The CDR3 bases are TGTGCCAGCAGCTTCGCGGGAATTTACAATGAGCAGTTCTTC. It is translated as CASSFAGIYNEQFF.

J is TRBJ2-6 and V is TRBV2; D perhaps matches TRBD2 (6 bases). CDR3 length equals 16 residues. The germline V gene encodes CDR1 SNHLY and CDR2 FYNNEI. V was shortened by 4 bases and J by 0 bases, with 10 bases between the two germline ends. The CDR3 loop is CASSVLGGSGANVLTF. CDR3 nucleotide sequence: TGTGCCAGCAGTGTCCTGGGGGGCTCTGGGGCCAACGTCCTGACTTTC.

The chain employs TRBV10-3 and TRBJ2-7; 11 positions match TRBD2. CDR1 ENHRY and CDR2 SYGVKD come from the germline V gene. Trimming took 8 bases from V and 9 from J; bases not matched to a gene: 12. This CDR3 comprises 14 residues. DNA for the CDR3: TGTGCCATCCGCCCTAGCGGGGGGACGTCTGCGCAGTACTTC. Residues: CAIRPSGGTSAQYF.

This chain uses TRBV27 with TRBJ1-5; D possibly corresponds to TRBD1 (5 bases). CDR1 is MNHEY and CDR2 is SMNVEV in the germline V gene (reference sequence). V was clipped by 6 bases and J by 8 bases, with 20 bases between them. The CDR3 has 15 amino acids. The CDR3 DNA reads as TGTGCCAGCAGCCCCATGGAGGGGATGGAAGAGCCCCAGCATTTT. This codes for CASSPMEGMEEPQHF.

The gene calls are TRBV19 and TRBJ1-6, with 8 bases matching TRBD1. Losses at the gene ends were 7 bases for V and 10 bases for J; bases not matched to a gene: 6. Germline values: CDR1 LNHDA, CDR2 SQIVND (reference sequence). The CDR3 contains 13 residues. CDR3 amino acids: CASTRTGSSPLHF. CDR3 coding DNA: TGTGCCAGTACTAGGACAGGGTCATCACCCCTCCACTTT.

V is TRBV4-1 and J is TRBJ2-1; no clear D gene. Trimming stripped 4 bases from V and 8 bases from J, with 9 bases between. The germline CDR1 and CDR2 sequences are MGHRA and YSYEKL. This CDR3 is 12 amino acids long. The CDR3 loop is CASSLTSYEQFF. The DNA of the CDR3 is TGCGCCAGCAGCCTTACCAGTTATGAGCAGTTCTTC.

The CDR3: CASSWDRGSSEQYF. The DNA for the CDR3 is TGTGCCAGCAGTTGGGACAGGGGTAGCTCCGAGCAGTACTTC. V is TRBV6-5 and J is TRBJ2-7, with 10 bases aligning to TRBD1. CDR1 and CDR2 from the germline V gene are MNHEY and SVGAGI. With 4 bases clipped from V and 6 bases from J, the junction kept 6 bases outside the gene matches. The CDR3 totals 14 residues.

Of note for this clone: This sample also contains other DNA sequences that code for the same CDR3. The J gene is TRBJ1-5, the V gene TRBV7-6; no reliable D call. V lost 1 base and J 2 bases, leaving 6 bases between the germline ends. Germline CDR1 SGHVS, CDR2 FNYEAQ. This CDR3 is built from 14 residues. The CDR3 DNA is TGTGCCAGCAGCTTAGGGCAGGGCAATCAGCCCCAGCATTTT. Translation gives CASSLGQGNQPQHF.

The gene calls are TRBV6-5 and TRBJ2-5, with TRBD1 matching over 10 bases. The CDR3 totals 15 residues. V was pared by 2 bases and J by 5 bases, with 5 bases of the junction left unmatched. Germline loops: CDR1 MNHEY, CDR2 SVGAGI. The CDR3 sequence is CASSYQDRGRETQYF. The CDR3 region has the DNA TGTGCCAGCAGTTACCAAGACAGGGGGCGGGAGACCCAGTACTTC.

This sequence joins TRBV5-1 and TRBJ1-3; D perhaps matches TRBD1 (6 bases). V shed 4 bases and J shed 8 bases, with 22 bases lying between them. This CDR3 has 16 residues. The germline V gene encodes CDR1 SGHRS and CDR2 YFSETQ. This CDR3 reads CASSRNTGSNGDTIYF. For the CDR3, the DNA is TGCGCCAGCAGCCGTAATACAGGGTCAAATGGGGACACCATATATTTT.

This chain connects TRBV4-2 to TRBJ2-6, with D unresolved. The CDR3 length is 14 residues. V was pared by 4 bases and J by 0 bases, with 4 bases between. The V gene's germline CDR1 is LGHNA and CDR2 YNFKEQ. The CDR3 is CASSPLSGANVLTF. As DNA, the CDR3 is TGTGCCAGCAGCCCCCTCTCTGGGGCCAACGTCCTGACTTTC.

The rearrangement links TRBV2 to TRBJ1-6; D might be TRBD1 (6 bases). The CDR3 sequence is 13 residues long. Germline lookup yields CDR1 SNHLY and CDR2 FYNNEI. Trimming left V 8 bases short and J 5 bases short, with 10 bases between. The CDR3 DNA sequence: TGTGCCAGCCAGGGACACCATAATTCACCCCTCCACTTT. Translation gives CASQGHHNSPLHF.

The chain combines TRBV27 with TRBJ2-1; D is unresolved. Germline CDR1 and CDR2: MNHEY and SMNVEV (reference sequence). The CDR3 covers 13 residues. Trimming took 1 base from V and 6 from J, leaving 7 bases between them. CDR3 amino acids: CASSLWASNEQFF. For the CDR3, the DNA is TGTGCCAGCAGTTTATGGGCCTCCAATGAGCAGTTCTTC.

The CDR3 coding sequence is TGTGCCAGCAGCCATGGGACTCACGACTACGAGCAGTACTTC. Residues: CASSHGTHDYEQYF. The chain combines TRBV3-1 (or the pseudogene TRBV3-2) with TRBJ2-7; TRBD2 might be the D (6 bases). Trimming shortened V by 3 bases and J by 3 bases, and 12 bases separated the two germline ends. CDR1 and CDR2 from the germline V gene are LGHDT and YNNKEL (reference sequence). The CDR3 is 14 residues long.

This chain joins TRBV21-1 and TRBJ1-5. TRBV21-1 is annotated as a pseudogene. This CDR3 is built from 14 residues. CDR3 sequence: CASSNKRSDQPQHF. In DNA, the CDR3 is TGTGCCAGCAGCAATAAGAGATCGGATCAGCCCCAGCATTTT.

V gene TRBV5-6 combines with J gene TRBJ1-2, with TRBD1 as a possible D gene (6 bases). CDR1 and CDR2 (germline): SGHDT, YYEEEE. Trimming shortened V by 2 bases and J by 4 bases, and 12 bases separated the two germline ends. The CDR3 length is 14 residues. CDR3 in DNA: TGTGCCAGCAGCTTCTCAGGGGCCTTCTATGGCTACACCTTC. As protein: CASSFSGAFYGYTF. Based on the CDR3 plus reference TRBV5-6 and TRBJ1-2, the full variable domain is DAGVTQSPTHLIKTRGQQVTLRCSPKSGHDTVSWYQQALGQGPQFIFQYYEEEERQRGNFPDRFSGHQFPNYSSELNVNALLLGDSALYLCASSFSGAFYGYTFGSGTRLTVV.

DNA of the CDR3: TGTGCCAGCAGCTTTGAACAGGGCCTTTATACGCAGTATTTT. Protein product: CASSFEQGLYTQYF. This rearrangement joins TRBV5-4 to TRBJ2-3; a possible D gene is TRBD1 (6 bases). Trimming took off 2 bases at V and 7 bases at J, with 14 bases between the two ends. Germline CDR1 reads SGHNT; CDR2 reads YYREEE (reference sequence). The CDR3 covers 14 residues.

This sequence joins TRBV20-1 and TRBJ2-6; D uncertain. Per the germline V gene, CDR1 is DFQATT and CDR2 is SNEGSKA (reference sequence). This CDR3 is 15 amino acids long. V dropped 3 bases and J dropped 1 base, with 10 bases sitting between them. The CDR3 loop reads CSASPLRSGANVLTF. The CDR3 region has the DNA TGCAGTGCTAGTCCTCTCCGTTCTGGGGCCAACGTCCTGACTTTC.

The chain has TRBV30 and TRBJ2-7, with a weak D call TRBD2 (7 bases). V dropped 0 bases and J dropped 2 bases, with 11 bases sitting between them. CDR3 length equals 14 residues. Germline CDR1 reads GTSNPN; CDR2 reads SVGIG (reference sequence). DNA for the CDR3: TGTGCCTGGAGTGTTCTGGGGGGGCCCTACGAGCAGTACTTC. Its translation is CAWSVLGGPYEQYF.

With regard to this clone: The sample has other DNA sequences that encode this CDR3 too. This rearrangement joins TRBV7-6 to TRBJ1-5, with D hard to call. V was trimmed by 1 base and J by 2 bases, leaving 6 bases between them. Germline CDR1 reads SGHVS; CDR2 reads FNYEAQ. The CDR3 extends over 14 amino acids. The CDR3 sequence is CASSLGQGNQPQHF. CDR3 sequence (DNA): TGTGCCAGCAGCTTAGGGCAAGGCAATCAGCCCCAGCATTTT.

The chain recombines TRBV20-1 with TRBJ2-2; 8 positions agree with TRBD2. The CDR3 sequence is 14 residues long. V shed 3 bases, J shed 4 bases, and the junction held 4 bases outside the gene matches. The germline CDR1 and CDR2 sequences are DFQATT and SNEGSKA (reference sequence). In DNA, the CDR3 is TGCAGTGCTAGTCGGGGGGGCGGCACCGGGGAGCTGTTTTTT. Amino acid sequence: CSASRGGGTGELFF.

The chain employs TRBV2 and TRBJ2-2, with 13 nucleotides matching TRBD2. The V gene end was trimmed by 6 bases and the J gene end by 4 bases; junction bases not matched to a gene: 8. The CDR3 runs 17 residues. Germline V gene data show CDR1 as SNHLY and CDR2 as FYNNEI. The CDR3 reads CASSTSGRAGGTGELFF. The CDR3 nucleotides are TGTGCCAGCAGCACTAGCGGGAGGGCCGGGGGCACCGGGGAGCTGTTTTTT.

This chain links TRBV7-8 with TRBJ1-1; weak D call: TRBD1 (5 bases). The CDR3 runs to 14 residues. Germline-derived CDR1 and CDR2 are SGHVS and FQNEAQ. Trimming removed 0 bases from V and 5 bases from J, with 10 bases in between. The DNA for the CDR3 is TGTGCCAGCAGCTTAGCCTCTGGGGGGACTGAAGCTTTCTTT. Translated, it gives CASSLASGGTEAFF.

This clone occurred once. The gene calls are TRBV2 and TRBJ2-3; TRBD2 agrees at 7 bases. The V segment lost 5 bases and the J segment 1 base; nucleotides outside the gene matches: 3. The CDR3 is made up of 14 amino acids. The V gene's germline CDR1 is SNHLY and CDR2 FYNNEI. CDR3 sequence (DNA): TGTGCCAGCAGTCTCCGGGAGGGCACAGATACGCAGTATTTT. This sequence encodes CASSLREGTDTQYF.